This T cell receptor beta chain is drawn from a study of T-cell reconstitution after alpha-beta-depleted transplantation in children. Study outcomes and limitations: By about two months after transplant, alpha-beta T cells reportedly arose from several hundred graft clones that had expanded. The authors attributed T-cell counts and diversity one year after transplant mostly to newly produced T cells. Certain patients had high TCRbeta diversity at day 60, and it came from recipient T cells and thymic progenitors that survived.

The CDR3 sequence is 12 residues long. The V gene's germline CDR1 is SQVTM and CDR2 ANQGSEA. Between the trimmed V and J ends, which lost 6 bases and 5 bases, there was a span of 13 bases. This clonotype appeared a few times. As yet, its antigen is unknown. TCRbeta library construction was performed incorporating unique molecular identifiers. TCRdb re-derived calls from the PCR reads in MiXCR, one entry per CDR3 protein. The data contain 500,000 to 750,000 distinct CDR3 sequences, over 25% of them singletons. This TCR was recovered from a boy younger than two with Wiskott-Aldrich syndrome, due to receive a stem cell transplant. This sequence joins TRBV29-1 and TRBJ1-1; perhaps TRBD1 as D (6 bases). The source material was PBMCs, sampled before TCRalphabeta/CD19-depleted stem cell transplant. CDR3 region: CSVQGGVTEAFF. The CDR3 DNA follows: TGCAGCGTACAGGGAGGAGTAACTGAAGCTTTCTTT.